Sequencing of this T cell receptor beta chain was carried out in a study of blood T cell repertoires in COVID-19. The J segment lost 6 bases and the V segment lost 5 bases, leaving 7 bases of the junction unmatched. The CDR3 is made up of 13 amino acids. Produced via immunoSEQ multiplex PCR; TCRdb's table is partial and in-frame only. The data hold about 310,000 clones, with about nine tenths observed a single time. This clonotype was sampled from a man younger than 30 with active or convalescent COVID-19. Sample: peripheral blood. The gene calls are TRBV12-3 or TRBV12-4 and TRBJ2-7, with TRBD1 matching over 7 bases. CDR3 nucleotides: TGTGCCAGCAGTCCGGGACAGTTCGGCGAGCAGTACTTC. It encodes CASSPGQFGEQYF.